This T cell receptor beta chain is drawn from a study of blood T cell repertoires in COVID-19. Study as a whole: Samples came from the United States, Italy and Spain, spanning acute and convalescent COVID-19. PBMCs, B-cell-depleted T cells, or T cells provided the cDNA or gDNA that made up the material.

In the authors' workflow: Amplification from reference gene primers served as the basis for estimated nucleated cell counts. Method: immunoSEQ multiplex PCR; TCRdb's copy keeps in-frame clones and lacks some. That table gives V, J and clone size, and the DNA gave D and trimming. In the table there are approximately 240,000 clones, around four fifths of which are singletons. Germline V lookup: CDR1 LGHDT, CDR2 YNNKEL (reference sequence). CDR3 size: 16 residues. V lost 2 bases and J lost 5; bases outside the gene matches: 5. The clonotype was recovered from a woman in her thirties or forties with active or convalescent COVID-19. Material: peripheral blood. The gene calls are TRBV3-1 (or the pseudogene TRBV3-2) and TRBJ2-5; TRBD2 matches 13 bases. This chain's CDR3 is CASSQTSGGARETQYF. CDR3 nucleotide sequence: TGTGCCAGCAGCCAAACTAGCGGGGGGGCCCGGGAGACCCAGTACTTC.